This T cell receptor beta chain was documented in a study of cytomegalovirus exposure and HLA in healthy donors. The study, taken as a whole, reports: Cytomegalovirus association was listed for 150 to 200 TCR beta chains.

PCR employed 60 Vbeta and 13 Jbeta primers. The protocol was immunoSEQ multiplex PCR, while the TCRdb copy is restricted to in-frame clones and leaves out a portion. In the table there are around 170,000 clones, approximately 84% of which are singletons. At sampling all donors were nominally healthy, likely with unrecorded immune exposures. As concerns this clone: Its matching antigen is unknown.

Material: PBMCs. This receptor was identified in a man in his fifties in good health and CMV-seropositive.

CDR3 in amino acids: CASSSDGQGATGTLHF. For the CDR3, the DNA is TGTGCCAGCAGCTCGGACGGACAGGGGGCGACGGGGACCCTCCACTTT. The rearrangement links TRBV5-4 to TRBJ1-6; 11 nucleotides agree with TRBD1. The trim removed 3 bases at V and 14 bases at J, leaving 13 bases unmatched. This CDR3 region has 16 residues. Germline CDR1 is SGHNT and CDR2 is YYREEE (reference sequence). Full variable domain (outside the CDR3, taken from reference TRBV5-4 and TRBJ1-6): ETGVTQSPTHLIKTRGQQVTLRCSSQSGHNTVSWYQQALGQGPQFIFQYYREEENGRGNFPPRFSGLQFPNYSSELNVNALELDDSALYLCASSSDGQGATGTLHFGNGTRLTVT.